This TCR beta chain was captured by sequencing in a study of blood T cell repertoires in COVID-19. About the study: From T cells, B-cell-depleted T cells, or PBMCs came the material, which was cDNA or gDNA.

The germline gives CDR1 MNHEY, CDR2 SVGAGI. The CDR3 covers 15 residues. The V segment lost 9 bases and the J segment 1 base; nucleotides outside the gene matches: 9. Some clones are missing from TCRdb's copy, which holds only in-frame ones; the method was immunoSEQ multiplex PCR. The sample consists of roughly 15,000 clones, roughly four fifths of them appearing once. The chain is built from TRBV6-5 and TRBJ1-3, with 7 bases aligning to TRBD1. The TCR comes from a man aged 55 to 70 with acute or convalescent COVID-19. The specimen was peripheral blood. In DNA form, the CDR3 reads TGTGCCAGTGGGGAATCGACAGGGTCTGGAAACACCATATATTTT. This translates into CASGESTGSGNTIYF.